One sample yielded the 21 T cell receptor beta chains listed below, sequenced in a study of blood T cell repertoires in COVID-19. Only in-frame clones appear in the TCRdb table, and some are missing; sequencing was by immunoSEQ multiplex PCR. The data contain some 33,000 clones, roughly nine tenths of them singletons. The specimen was peripheral blood. These receptors were collected from a human donor in a cohort sampled during active COVID-19.

The chain joins TRBV7-9 to TRBJ2-2, with a possible D match to TRBD1 (6 bases). Germline loops: CDR1 SEHNR, CDR2 FQNEAQ (reference sequence). The CDR3 is 13 amino acids. V was trimmed by 10 bases and J by 1 base, leaving 10 bases between them. This chain's CDR3 is CATKTGNTGELFF. The CDR3 DNA follows: TGTGCCACGAAGACAGGGAACACCGGGGAGCTGTTTTTT.

V usage is TRBV18 and J usage is TRBJ1-1; 7 nucleotides agree with TRBD1. From germline, CDR1 is KGHSH and CDR2 LQKENI. V was pared by 6 bases and J by 1 base, with 8 bases of the junction left unmatched. CDR3 length: 15 amino acids. CDR3 nucleotide sequence: TGTGCCAGCTCGGACAGGTTTTTGGGGAACACTGAAGCTTTCTTT. Its protein product is CASSDRFLGNTEAFF.

The chain recombines TRBV7-9 with TRBJ1-1, with D possibly being TRBD1 (5 bases). Germline CDR1 reads SEHNR; CDR2 reads FQNEAQ (reference sequence). V was shortened by 2 bases and J by 2 bases, with 9 bases between the two germline ends. The CDR3 is made up of 14 amino acids. This CDR3 reads CASSLWGTNTEAFF. The CDR3, as DNA: TGTGCCAGCAGCTTATGGGGCACTAACACTGAAGCTTTCTTT. The whole variable domain, remainder taken from reference TRBV7-9 and TRBJ1-1, is DTGVSQNPRHKITKRGQNVTFRCDPISEHNRLYWYRQTLGQGPEFLTYFQNEAQLEKSRLLSDRFSAERPKGSFSTLEIQRTEQGDSAMYLCASSLWGTNTEAFFGQGTRLTVV.

In its sample, this clone was seen a few times. The CDR3 spells CALVGTGDGYTF. In DNA, the CDR3 is TGTGCCCTAGTAGGGACAGGGGATGGCTACACCTTC. The chain carries TRBV19 and TRBJ1-2; 10 bases fit TRBD1. CDR3 length: 12 amino acids. Germline CDR1 LNHDA, CDR2 SQIVND (reference sequence). V lost 11 bases and J lost 6; bases outside the gene matches: 6.

V and J are TRBV7-9 and TRBJ1-1, with a possible D match to TRBD1 (5 bases). Germline CDR1 and CDR2: SEHNR and FQNEAQ (reference sequence). CDR3 length: 12 residues. V dropped 2 bases and J dropped 7 bases, with 8 bases sitting between them. The CDR3 DNA sequence: TGTGCCAGCAGCTTACCAGGGCGTGAAGCTTTCTTT. This gives the protein CASSLPGREAFF.

This clone was observed a single time. The gene calls are TRBV6-5 and TRBJ1-5; D remains ambiguous. The CDR3 length is 14 residues. Deletions cut 0 bases from V and 4 bases from J, with 7 bases between. Germline V lookup: CDR1 MNHEY, CDR2 SVGAGI. CDR3 protein: CASSYSRQNQPQHF. The DNA for the CDR3 is TGTGCCAGCAGTTACTCCAGGCAGAATCAGCCCCAGCATTTT.

This rearrangement joins TRBV19 to TRBJ1-1, with a weak D call TRBD1 (5 bases). Trimming left V 7 bases short and J 1 base short, with 13 bases between. The CDR3 has 14 amino acids. The germline V gene encodes CDR1 LNHDA and CDR2 SQIVND (reference sequence). The CDR3 spells CASIGGLRNTEAFF. The CDR3 DNA sequence: TGTGCCAGTATCGGGGGACTTAGGAACACTGAAGCTTTCTTT.

CDR3 in amino acids: CASSKGTSANTGELFF. CDR3 DNA: TGCGCCAGCAGCAAGGGGACATCCGCGAACACCGGGGAGCTGTTTTTT. This chain uses TRBV5-1 with TRBJ2-2, with D perhaps matching TRBD1 (6 bases). CDR3 length: 16 amino acids. Trimming cost V 4 bases and J 0 bases, with 13 bases left between them. Germline CDR1 is SGHRS and CDR2 is YFSETQ.

The rearrangement uses TRBV5-4 and TRBJ2-3, with 9 bases matching TRBD2. The junction had 9 bases not matched to a gene; V was cut back by 4 bases and J by 3 bases. The CDR3 sequence is 16 residues long. Germline CDR1 SGHNT, CDR2 YYREEE (reference sequence). The CDR3 DNA reads as TGTGCCAGCAGCCTCCCAGGGGCGGGGGGGACAGATACGCAGTATTTT. Translation gives CASSLPGAGGTDTQYF.

This chain uses TRBV24-1 with TRBJ1-4; perhaps TRBD1 as D (6 bases). Germline V CDR1 and CDR2: KGHDR, SFDVKD. The CDR3 runs 14 residues. With 7 bases removed from V and 8 bases from J, the gap between germline ends came to 16 bases. DNA for the CDR3: TGTGCCACCAGGGCGCGGACAGAGGAGGAAAAACTGTTTTTT. This translates into CATRARTEEEKLFF.

The V call is TRBV7-2, the J call TRBJ2-6; D remains ambiguous. V dropped 0 bases and J dropped 4 bases, with 4 bases sitting between them. The CDR3 extends over 14 amino acids. Looked up from germline, CDR1 is SGHTA and CDR2 is FQGNSA. CDR3 in DNA: TGTGCCAGCAGCTTAGCGGCCGGGGCCAACGTCCTGACTTTC. Its protein is CASSLAAGANVLTF.

The chain is built from TRBV19 and TRBJ1-5, with a weak D call TRBD1 (5 bases). With 2 bases removed from V and 7 bases from J, the gap between germline ends came to 12 bases. The CDR3 length is 14 residues. Germline V gene lookup returns CDR1 LNHDA and CDR2 SQIVND (reference sequence). CDR3: CASSIKGLWQPQHF. In DNA, the CDR3 is TGTGCCAGTAGTATAAAGGGGCTTTGGCAGCCCCAGCATTTT.

This rearrangement joins TRBV27 to TRBJ2-3, with 8 bases matching TRBD2. CDR1 is MNHEY and CDR2 is SMNVEV in the germline V gene (reference sequence). This CDR3 spans 17 amino acids. Trimming at V came to 0 bases and at J to 1 base, leaving 6 bases not matched to a gene. The CDR3 DNA reads TGTGCCAGCAGTTTATCGTGGGGACTAGGCGGCACAGATACGCAGTATTTT. Its translation: CASSLSWGLGGTDTQYF.

Notes on this clone: The same CDR3 arises from other DNA sequences in this sample as well. The CDR3: CASSLAGQGGNTIYF. The CDR3, as DNA: TGTGCCAGCAGCTTAGCGGGCCAGGGGGGAAACACCATATATTTT. V usage is TRBV11-2 and J usage is TRBJ1-3; a weak D match, TRBD1 (6 bases). Between the trimmed V and J ends, which lost 1 base and 4 bases, there was a span of 11 bases. In germline, CDR1 is SGHAT, CDR2 FQNNGV. CDR3 length: 15 amino acids.

The V call is TRBV6-5, the J call TRBJ1-2; the D is unclear. V lost 6 bases, J lost 8 bases, and 13 bases lay in between. The CDR3 covers 12 residues. Germline V gene sequence: CDR1 MNHEY, CDR2 SVGAGI. The chain's CDR3 is CASSPGGGGYTF. The CDR3 DNA reads TGTGCCAGCAGCCCGGGCGGAGGGGGCTACACCTTC.

The chain links TRBV5-4 to TRBJ2-7, with D tentatively TRBD1 (6 bases). This CDR3 region has 13 residues. The V end was cut by 0 bases, the J end by 3 bases, with 7 bases between. The germline CDR1 and CDR2 sequences are SGHNT and YYREEE (reference sequence). The CDR3 region has the DNA TGTGCCAGCAGCTTGGACAGGGTCTACGAGCAGTACGTC. It encodes CASSLDRVYEQYV.

CDR3 nucleotides: TGTGCCAGCTCACCTCAAGCCGGGACAGGGGGGAATTCACCCCTCCACTTT. Translating gives CASSPQAGTGGNSPLHF. The chain carries TRBV18 and TRBJ1-6; TRBD1 agrees at 11 bases. This CDR3 is 17 amino acids long. CDR1 and CDR2 from the germline V gene are KGHSH and LQKENI. V shed 3 bases and J 7 bases; nucleotides not matched to a gene: 8. The whole variable domain, remainder taken from reference TRBV18 and TRBJ1-6, is NAGVMQNPRHLVRRRGQEARLRCSPMKGHSHVYWYRQLPEEGLKFMVYLQKENIIDESGMPKERFSAEFPKEGPSILRIQQVVRGDSAAYFCASSPQAGTGGNSPLHFGNGTRLTVT.

This clone turned up a few times. The chain combines TRBV7-9 with TRBJ2-2; 7 nucleotides agree with TRBD1. The V gene's germline CDR1 is SEHNR and CDR2 FQNEAQ (reference sequence). The CDR3 loop spans 13 amino acids. Losses at the gene ends were 9 bases for V and 2 bases for J; bases not matched to a gene: 3. CDR3 loop: CARGQVNTGELFF. The DNA of the CDR3 is TGTGCCAGAGGACAGGTTAACACCGGGGAGCTGTTTTTT.

This chain connects TRBV21-1 to TRBJ1-6; the tabulated D call, TRBD1, remains unverified against the DNA. TRBV21-1 represents a pseudogene. The CDR3 contains 13 residues. The CDR3 is CASSKEGVSPLHF. The DNA for the CDR3 is TGTGCCAGCAGCAAAGAAGGGGTTTCACCCCTCCACTTT.

This clone was seen a handful of times. The V call is TRBV7-8, the J call TRBJ1-5; unclear D gene. CDR1 and CDR2 from the germline V gene are SGHVS and FQNEAQ. V gave up 1 base and J gave up 7 bases, with 8 bases separating them. The CDR3 loop spans 13 amino acids. The CDR3 nucleotides are TGTGCCAGCAGCTTAGAATCTGAGCAGCCCCAGCATTTT. Translation: CASSLESEQPQHF. Full variable domain (rest looked up from reference TRBV7-8 and TRBJ1-5): GAGVSQSPRYKVAKRGQDVALRCDPISGHVSLFWYQQALGQGPEFLTYFQNEAQLDKSGLPSDRFFAERPEGSVSTLKIQRTQQEDSAVYLCASSLESEQPQHFGDGTRLSIL.

V gene TRBV3-1 (or the pseudogene TRBV3-2) combines with J gene TRBJ1-2; no definite D call. The CDR3 consists of 13 residues. The V end lost 5 bases, the J end lost 2 bases, and 9 bases lay between the germline ends. Germline CDR1 is LGHDT and CDR2 is YNNKEL (reference sequence). The CDR3 sequence: CASSTQANYGYTF. The CDR3 nucleotides are TGTGCCAGCAGCACCCAGGCGAACTATGGCTACACCTTC.